These 16 T cell receptor beta chains originate from one sample sequenced in a study of T cells expressing NK-cell markers. One entry per CDR3 protein, without DNA, is what TCRdb gives after re-calling the 5' RACE reads. The sample's table shows about 460,000 distinct CDR3 sequences. The sample consisted of blood T cells: a sorted CD56 or NKG2C T cell subset, CD4+ or CD8+ T cells, or bulk PBMC T cells (not recorded which). The receptors were sampled from a woman aged 45-59 years in good health.

V is TRBV5-1 and J is TRBJ2-7. CDR3 length: 15 residues. CDR1 is SGHRS, CDR2 YFSETQ, per germline. CDR3 sequence: CASSLYAQTSYEQYF.

The J gene is TRBJ2-7, the V gene TRBV20-1; lacking DNA, the TRBD1 call made by TCRdb goes unchecked. In germline, CDR1 is DFQATT, CDR2 SNEGSKA (reference sequence). The CDR3 is made up of 14 amino acids. The CDR3 region is CSARSGGVAYEQYF.

V gene TRBV27 combines with J gene TRBJ2-5; as DNA is missing, the TRBD1 call by TCRdb cannot be tested. This CDR3 is built from 15 residues. The V gene's germline CDR1 is MNHEY and CDR2 SMNVEV (reference sequence). This chain's CDR3 is CASSPTGSRQETQYF.

The chain employs TRBV6-1 and TRBJ1-2; TCRdb calls TRBD1, which cannot be checked without DNA. The CDR3 sequence is 15 residues long. Per germline, CDR1 MNHNS and CDR2 SASEGT. The CDR3 spells CASSGLDRMNYGYTF.

The chain recombines TRBV6-1 with TRBJ2-1; TCRdb reports TRBD2, a call that lacks DNA to check it against. This CDR3 comprises 16 residues. From germline, CDR1 is MNHNS and CDR2 SASEGT. CDR3 loop: CASSPRPRLAGNEQFF.

The chain links TRBV20-1 to TRBJ2-5; TCRdb's D call of TRBD2 is untestable without DNA. The germline gives CDR1 DFQATT, CDR2 SNEGSKA (reference sequence). CDR3 length: 15 amino acids. The CDR3 here is CSARGGASREETQYF.

This chain links TRBV6-1 with TRBJ2-3; TCRdb's D gene call, TRBD2, goes unchecked for lack of DNA. In germline, CDR1 is MNHNS, CDR2 SASEGT. The CDR3 spans 14 residues. This CDR3 is CASSLAVHTDTQYF.

The chain combines TRBV6-1 with TRBJ2-3. The V gene's germline CDR1 is MNHNS and CDR2 SASEGT. The CDR3 sequence is 16 residues long. CDR3 region: CASSEIFGQSTDTQYF.

The chain recombines TRBV12-3 or TRBV12-4 with TRBJ2-5; TCRdb names TRBD1, which stays unverified in the absence of DNA. This CDR3 region has 14 residues. The CDR3 loop is CASSPTGALKNQYF.

This chain joins TRBV6-5 and TRBJ2-7; lacking DNA, the TRBD2 call made by TCRdb goes unchecked. This CDR3 contains 12 residues. Germline V lookup: CDR1 MNHEY, CDR2 SVGAGI. The CDR3 loop is CASSRRGSEQYF.

The V call is TRBV5-1, the J call TRBJ2-3; no DNA is available, so the TRBD2 call from TCRdb remains unchecked. CDR3 length equals 17 residues. CDR1 is SGHRS and CDR2 is YFSETQ in the germline V gene. The CDR3 is CASSLGLATTWRDTQYF.

The chain couples TRBV12-3 or TRBV12-4 to TRBJ2-6. The length of the CDR3 is 15 residues. CDR3 sequence reads: CASSFRSSGANVLTF.

The chain carries TRBV30 and TRBJ2-7. From germline, CDR1 is GTSNPN and CDR2 SVGIG (reference sequence). The CDR3 has 11 amino acids. CDR3 in amino acids: CAWSRQHEQYF. Looking up the rest from reference TRBV30 and TRBJ2-7 gives the full variable domain: SQTIHQWPATLVQPVGSPLSLECTVEGTSNPNLYWYRQAAGRGLQLLFYSVGIGQISSEVPQNLSASRPQDRQFILSSKKLLLSDSGFYLCAWSRQHEQYFGPGTRLTVT.

The chain employs TRBV7-2 and TRBJ2-1; lacking DNA, the TRBD2 call made by TCRdb goes unchecked. CDR1 is SGHTA, CDR2 FQGNSA, per germline. This CDR3 is 20 amino acids long. This chain's CDR3 is CASSSPGLAGGYSSYNEQFF.

This chain's CDR3 is CASSQDLWRLYNEQFF. The genes are TRBV3-1 and TRBJ2-1. The CDR3 is 16 amino acids. Germline lookup yields CDR1 LGHDT and CDR2 YNNKEL (reference sequence).

The chain carries TRBV5-6 and TRBJ2-3; TCRdb gives TRBD1 as the D gene, but with no DNA this cannot be confirmed. CDR3 size: 15 residues. CDR1 is SGHDT and CDR2 is YYEEEE in the germline V gene. The CDR3 spells CASSLPGPLTDTQYF.